These 11 T cell receptor beta chains came from one sample sequenced in a study of cytomegalovirus exposure and HLA in healthy donors. The study ran its PCR with 60 Vbeta and 13 Jbeta primers. Profiling relied on immunoSEQ multiplex PCR, and the TCRdb table lists in-frame clones only, not all of them. The sample records roughly 100,000 clones, about 13% being singletons. Sequencing was carried out using PBMCs. These receptors were obtained from a man aged 35 to 55 in good health and CMV-seropositive.

This clone was counted a few times. The gene calls are TRBV5-1 and TRBJ1-2; 7 bases fit TRBD1. J lost 3 bases, V lost 1 base, and 12 bases had no gene match. The V gene's germline CDR1 is SGHRS and CDR2 YFSETQ. This CDR3 contains 17 residues. The CDR3 region is CASSLSYPGQPYYGYTF. CDR3 sequence (DNA): TGCGCCAGCAGCTTGTCCTATCCGGGACAGCCTTACTATGGCTACACCTTC.

This chain joins TRBV13 and TRBJ2-1; TRBD2 matches 14 bases. This CDR3 is built from 17 residues. Germline V gives CDR1 PRHDT, CDR2 FYEKMQ (reference sequence). With 5 bases clipped from V and 7 bases from J, the junction kept 10 bases outside the gene matches. The CDR3 nucleotides are TGTGCCAGCAGCCCTACCGTTGGGACTAGCGGGAGTAATGAGCAGTTCTTC. It yields the protein CASSPTVGTSGSNEQFF.

The chain couples TRBV28 to TRBJ2-7; tentatively, D is TRBD1 (5 bases). The CDR3 consists of 13 residues. In germline, CDR1 is MDHEN, CDR2 SYDVKM. V lost 4 bases and J 7 bases, leaving 14 bases between the germline ends. CDR3 DNA: TGTGCCAGCAGTTCCCAGACAGAAGTGGAGCAGTACTTC. This sequence encodes CASSSQTEVEQYF.

The rearrangement joins TRBV29-1 to TRBJ2-3; TRBD2 matches at 10 bases. The CDR3 loop spans 15 amino acids. Looked up from germline, CDR1 is SQVTM and CDR2 is ANQGSEA. J was trimmed by 0 bases and V by 7 bases; bases with no gene match: 7. The CDR3 sequence: CSADGLAVSTDTQYF. The CDR3 DNA is TGCAGCGCCGACGGACTAGCGGTTAGCACAGATACGCAGTATTTT.

V usage is TRBV5-6 and J usage is TRBJ2-7; D not certain. This CDR3 is 14 amino acids long. Trimming cost V 4 bases and J 0 bases, with 11 bases left between them. Germline V lookup: CDR1 SGHDT, CDR2 YYEEEE. CDR3 residues: CASSPQRSSYEQYF. For the CDR3, the DNA is TGTGCCAGCAGCCCGCAGAGGAGCTCCTACGAGCAGTACTTC.

This clone showed up just a few times. The chain is built from TRBV7-9 and TRBJ1-2; D remains unclear. From germline, CDR1 is SEHNR and CDR2 FQNEAQ (reference sequence). V was shortened by 2 bases and J by 6 bases, with 10 bases between the two germline ends. This CDR3 has 13 residues. CDR3 DNA sequence: TGTGCCAGCAGCTTACGGGGAGGCGATGGCTACACCTTC. Translating gives CASSLRGGDGYTF.

This clone was seen only a few times. The chain uses TRBV18 and TRBJ2-5; 7 nucleotides match TRBD2. The germline CDR1 and CDR2 sequences are KGHSH and LQKENI. The V segment lost 3 bases and the J segment 3 bases; nucleotides outside the gene matches: 1. The CDR3 totals 13 residues. The CDR3 reads CASSPGLEETQYF. The DNA of the CDR3 is TGTGCCAGCTCACCCGGACTAGAAGAGACCCAGTACTTC.

The genes are TRBV19 and TRBJ2-1; D possibly corresponds to TRBD2 (6 bases). Germline V gene lookup returns CDR1 LNHDA and CDR2 SQIVND (reference sequence). The CDR3 is made up of 15 amino acids. Trimming removed 0 bases at V and 1 base at J, with 7 bases between. This chain's CDR3 is CASSIEGTSYNEQFF. In nucleotides, the CDR3 is TGTGCCAGTAGTATAGAGGGGACTTCCTACAATGAGCAGTTCTTC.

This clone was detected a few times. V usage is TRBV7-9 and J usage is TRBJ2-1; 11 bases are a match to TRBD2. V was pared by 11 bases and J by 7 bases, with 10 bases of the junction left unmatched. Germline assignment: CDR1 SEHNR and CDR2 FQNEAQ (reference sequence). This CDR3 is built from 14 residues. The DNA for the CDR3 is TGTGCCGTTGAAGTAGCGGGAGGGTGGAATGAGCAGTTCTTC. Its translation is CAVEVAGGWNEQFF.

The chain couples TRBV27 to TRBJ1-1; D remains unclear. CDR1 and CDR2 (germline): MNHEY, SMNVEV (reference sequence). The CDR3 runs 15 residues. V was trimmed by 0 bases and J by 5 bases, leaving 13 bases between them. CDR3 DNA sequence: TGTGCCAGCAGTTTATCGTGGGCCGAGAGAACTGAAGCTTTCTTT. It specifies CASSLSWAERTEAFF.

The rearrangement joins TRBV6-5 to TRBJ2-7; 9 bases agree with TRBD2. Germline trimming cut 0 bases from V and 2 bases from J; bases unmatched to any gene: 2. The CDR3 loop spans 15 amino acids. Germline V lookup: CDR1 MNHEY, CDR2 SVGAGI. CDR3 region: CASSYSTSGAYEQYF. As DNA, the CDR3 is TGTGCCAGCAGTTACTCGACTAGCGGAGCCTACGAGCAGTACTTC.